In this sample, the clone carrying this T cell receptor beta chain turned up many times. The antigen remains undetermined. The data originate from a study of blood T cells in healthy people across ages. Study-wide results and limits: Observed TCR beta diversity per million T cells went down as age went up. This fall followed a roughly linear course with age.

A sample-barcoded 5' primer and a J-beta primer mix were used in a second PCR of roughly 6 to 11 cycles. Via MiXCR, TCRdb re-called the 5' RACE reads, giving one row per CDR3 protein. The sample records over 600,000 distinct CDR3 sequences, 40% to 45% being singletons. Germline CDR1 SQVTM, CDR2 ANQGSEA. This CDR3 contains 14 residues. Trimming left V 4 bases short and J 2 bases short, with 13 bases between. The sequenced material came from blood. The rearrangement links TRBV29-1 to TRBJ2-3, with D possibly being TRBD2 (6 bases). This TCR was recovered from an elderly man in good health. DNA of the CDR3: TGCAGCGTTGTTATGGCGGGGCACACAGATACGCAGTATTTT. Residues: CSVVMAGHTDTQYF.